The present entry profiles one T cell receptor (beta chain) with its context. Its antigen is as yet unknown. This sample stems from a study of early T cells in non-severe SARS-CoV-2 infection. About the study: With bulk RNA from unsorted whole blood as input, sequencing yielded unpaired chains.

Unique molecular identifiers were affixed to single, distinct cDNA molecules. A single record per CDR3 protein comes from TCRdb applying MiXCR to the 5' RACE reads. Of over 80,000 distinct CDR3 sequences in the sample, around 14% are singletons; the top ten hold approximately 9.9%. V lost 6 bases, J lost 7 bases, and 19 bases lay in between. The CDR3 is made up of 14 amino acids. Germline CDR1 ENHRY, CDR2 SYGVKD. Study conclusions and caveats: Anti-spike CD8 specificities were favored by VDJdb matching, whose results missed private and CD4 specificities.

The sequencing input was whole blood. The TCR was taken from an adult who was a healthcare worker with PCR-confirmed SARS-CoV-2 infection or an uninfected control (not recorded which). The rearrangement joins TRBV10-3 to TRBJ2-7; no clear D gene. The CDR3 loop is CAIRETPAVREQYF. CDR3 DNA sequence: TGTGCCATCAGAGAGACGCCCGCCGTGCGGGAGCAGTACTTC.